These 20 T cell receptor beta chains were all obtained from the same sample, sequenced in a study of metastatic and nonmetastatic thyroid tumors. TCRdb re-clonotyped the PCR reads via MiXCR. The data contain approximately 37,000 clones, 15% of them seen just once; the ten biggest clones take up under 20%. Nobody among the patients had been given any treatment before thyroid surgery. Material for sequencing was blood. The receptor set was obtained from a male donor with papillary thyroid cancer or a benign thyroid nodule (not recorded which). Some clones in this sample may be carry-over from other donors' samples.

In its sample, this clone ranks as medium-sized. The chain couples TRBV6-1 to TRBJ2-1; maybe TRBD2 (6 bases). The germline V gene encodes CDR1 MNHNS and CDR2 SASEGT. Trimming left V 6 bases short and J 6 bases short, with 18 bases between. The CDR3 contains 15 residues. CDR3 sequence: CASSGTGGRSNEQFF. CDR3 in DNA: TGTGCCAGCAGCGGAACCGGGGGTAGGAGCAATGAGCAGTTCTTC.

This clone came up many times. This sequence joins TRBV28 and TRBJ2-5, with TRBD2 identical over 7 bases. With V trimmed by 4 bases and J by 5 bases, 10 bases remained unmatched. CDR3 length: 15 residues. Germline CDR1 and CDR2: MDHEN and SYDVKM. CDR3: CASSSSGRGGETQYF. CDR3 coding DNA: TGTGCCAGCAGTTCCAGTGGGAGGGGTGGGGAGACCCAGTACTTC.

Turning to this clone: A much larger clone is a single base away; this may be a read error. The rearrangement links TRBV10-2 to TRBJ2-5; a possible D gene is TRBD2 (6 bases). Germline CDR1 WSHSY, CDR2 SAAADI. The CDR3 spans 14 residues. CDR3 DNA: TGCGTCAGCAGTGAGACTAGACTTCAGGAGACCCAGTACTTC. It specifies CVSSETRLQETQYF.

This clone was seen repeatedly, ten times or more. The chain is built from TRBV12-3 or TRBV12-4 and TRBJ1-5; a weak D match, TRBD1 (6 bases). Deletions cut 5 bases from V and 7 bases from J, with 18 bases between. The CDR3 sequence is 15 residues long. In nucleotides, the CDR3 is TGTGCCAGCAGTGGACGGGTGGGGGCGGACCAGCCCCAGCATTTT. Encoded protein: CASSGRVGADQPQHF.

This clone has a count of ten or more. CDR3 sequence: CASSYPLAGQGETQYF. The DNA for the CDR3 is TGTGCCAGCAGTTACCCTTTAGCGGGACAAGGGGAGACCCAGTACTTC. The chain recombines TRBV6-6 with TRBJ2-5; 8 bases map to TRBD2. Germline lookup yields CDR1 MNHNY and CDR2 SVGAGI (reference sequence). The CDR3 is made up of 16 amino acids. J was trimmed by 5 bases and V by 2 bases; bases with no gene match: 10.

This clone has at least ten counts. The CDR3 region is CAWSESQGGHTEAFF. The CDR3 nucleotides are TGTGCCTGGAGTGAGTCCCAGGGTGGACACACTGAAGCTTTCTTT. The chain has TRBV30 and TRBJ1-1; TRBD1 is a possible D gene (5 bases). Deletions cut 1 base from V and 3 bases from J, with 15 bases between. Germline V gene data show CDR1 as GTSNPN and CDR2 as SVGIG (reference sequence). The length of the CDR3 is 15 residues.

The table lists this clone with many counts. The chain employs TRBV12-3 or TRBV12-4 and TRBJ2-2; TRBD2 agrees at 7 bases. The length of the CDR3 is 13 residues. J gave up 3 bases and V 6 bases, and 1 base lay outside the gene matches. The chain's CDR3 is CASSLADTGELFF. The CDR3, as DNA: TGTGCCAGCAGCCTAGCGGACACCGGGGAGCTGTTTTTT.

There are many counts of this clone. The chain links TRBV15 to TRBJ1-1; D call uncertain. Germline V gives CDR1 LNHNV, CDR2 YYDKDF (reference sequence). The CDR3 totals 18 residues. Trimming shortened V by 0 bases and J by 5 bases, and 22 bases separated the two germline ends. The CDR3 nucleotides read TGTGCCACCAGCAGAGATCTTTTTAGGGCGGTTGCGGAGACTGAAGCTTTCTTT. It specifies CATSRDLFRAVAETEAFF.

V is TRBV30 and J is TRBJ1-6; D call uncertain. Trimming removed 0 bases from V and 6 bases from J, with 15 bases in between. CDR1 is GTSNPN, CDR2 SVGIG, per germline (reference sequence). CDR3 length: 16 amino acids. In nucleotides, the CDR3 is TGTGCCTGGAGTGTGTGGCCCAATGAACCTAATTCACCCCTCCACTTT. This translates into CAWSVWPNEPNSPLHF.

This clone was recorded many times. V and J are TRBV20-1 and TRBJ2-1; a possible D gene is TRBD2 (6 bases). V was trimmed by 6 bases and J by 7 bases, leaving 25 bases between them. Germline values: CDR1 DFQATT, CDR2 SNEGSKA (reference sequence). The length of the CDR3 is 16 residues. Here the CDR3 reads CSAPPETRKVGNEQFF. CDR3 bases: TGCAGTGCCCCCCCGGAGACTAGAAAGGTTGGGAATGAGCAGTTCTTC.

This clone was seen repeatedly, ten times or more. The chain uses TRBV14 and TRBJ1-4; D might be TRBD1 (6 bases). The length of the CDR3 is 16 residues. CDR1 is SGHDN and CDR2 is FVKESK in the germline V gene. Trimming took 3 bases from V and 5 from J, leaving 16 bases between them. The CDR3 sequence is CASSHTLGALNEKLFF. CDR3 coding DNA: TGTGCCAGCAGCCACACACTGGGGGCGCTCAATGAAAAACTGTTTTTT.

This clone was counted at least ten times. The gene calls are TRBV4-1 and TRBJ1-3, with no clear D. V dropped 1 base and J dropped 1 base, with 14 bases sitting between them. CDR3 length equals 17 residues. The germline V gene encodes CDR1 MGHRA and CDR2 YSYEKL. The CDR3 nucleotides are TGCGCCAGCAGCCAAGTTGACCCCCTCGGGTCTGGAAACACCATATATTTT. Residues: CASSQVDPLGSGNTIYF.

This clone was counted only a few times. Sequence at one end of the junction differs from germline and may be a read error. The chain links TRBV4-2 to TRBJ2-6; 11 bases agree with TRBD2. The CDR3 sequence is 19 residues long. Germline V gene data show CDR1 as LGHNA and CDR2 as YNFKEQ. CDR3 amino acids: CVSSQELAGVFSGANVLTF. DNA of the CDR3: TGTGTCAGCAGCCAAGAACTAGCGGGAGTTTTCTCTGGGGCCAACGTCCTGACCTTC.

As regards this clone: Possible read error: a much larger clone is one base away. V usage is TRBV14 and J usage is TRBJ2-1; D remains ambiguous. V was shortened by 5 bases and J by 11 bases, with 19 bases between the two germline ends. This CDR3 comprises 14 residues. Germline V gives CDR1 SGHDN, CDR2 FVKESK. The CDR3 loop is CASSNPSGPDKQFF. The CDR3 nucleotides are TGTGCCAGCAGCAATCCTTCCGGGCCGGATAAGCAGTTCTTC.

This clone was recorded at least ten times. The J gene is TRBJ1-3, the V gene TRBV27; D not certain. The CDR3 sequence is 16 residues long. Deletions cut 8 bases from V and 0 bases from J, with 17 bases between. Germline CDR1 is MNHEY and CDR2 is SMNVEV (reference sequence). Here the CDR3 reads CASAQNRYSSGNTIYF. The CDR3, as DNA: TGTGCCAGCGCACAAAACAGATACTCCTCTGGAAACACCATATATTTT.

This clone was seen ten or more times. The chain couples TRBV7-2 to TRBJ1-5, with unresolved D. The CDR3 extends over 12 amino acids. The germline gives CDR1 SGHTA, CDR2 FQGNSA. V gave up 2 bases and J gave up 5 bases, with 4 bases separating them. CDR3 in DNA: TGTGCCAGCAGCTTAACGGATCAGCCCCAGCATTTT. Translating gives CASSLTDQPQHF.

This clone appeared many times. The chain is built from TRBV27 and TRBJ2-5; 12 positions agree with TRBD2. With V trimmed by 5 bases and J by 4 bases, 8 bases remained unmatched. The CDR3 runs to 16 residues. Germline CDR1 MNHEY, CDR2 SMNVEV (reference sequence). The CDR3 nucleotides are TGTGCCAGCAGTCTGACTAGCGGGAGTTTAGTAGAGACCCAGTACTTC. It codes for CASSLTSGSLVETQYF.

This clone was detected a few times. The gene calls are TRBV18 and TRBJ1-1; D gene uncertain. CDR1 and CDR2 (germline): KGHSH, LQKENI. The CDR3 sequence is 12 residues long. V lost 0 bases and J lost 4, with 3 bases in between. Written as DNA, the CDR3 is TGTGCCAGCTCACCACCTGGCACTGAAGCTTTCTTT. Amino acids: CASSPPGTEAFF.

This clone was counted between two and nine times. The rearrangement joins TRBV12-3 or TRBV12-4 to TRBJ2-2, with 9 bases that match TRBD2. This CDR3 comprises 17 residues. Trimming at V came to 6 bases and at J to 5 bases, leaving 13 bases not matched to a gene. The CDR3, as DNA: TGTGCCAGCAGCTGGACTAGCGTGAGGGCCATTACCGGGGAGCTGTTTTTT. Protein: CASSWTSVRAITGELFF.

This sequence joins TRBV5-4 and TRBJ1-3, with D maybe TRBD1 (6 bases). V was shortened by 4 bases and J by 9 bases, with 23 bases between the two germline ends. This CDR3 spans 16 amino acids. Germline lookup yields CDR1 SGHNT and CDR2 YYREEE (reference sequence). CDR3 DNA sequence: TGTGCCAGCAGCACCGGGACACGGCAAGGTTGGGGCACCATATATTTT. The encoded protein is CASSTGTRQGWGTIYF. The whole variable domain, remainder taken from reference TRBV5-4 and TRBJ1-3, is ETGVTQSPTHLIKTRGQQVTLRCSSQSGHNTVSWYQQALGQGPQFIFQYYREEENGRGNFPPRFSGLQFPNYSSELNVNALELDDSALYLCASSTGTRQGWGTIYFGEGSWLTVV.